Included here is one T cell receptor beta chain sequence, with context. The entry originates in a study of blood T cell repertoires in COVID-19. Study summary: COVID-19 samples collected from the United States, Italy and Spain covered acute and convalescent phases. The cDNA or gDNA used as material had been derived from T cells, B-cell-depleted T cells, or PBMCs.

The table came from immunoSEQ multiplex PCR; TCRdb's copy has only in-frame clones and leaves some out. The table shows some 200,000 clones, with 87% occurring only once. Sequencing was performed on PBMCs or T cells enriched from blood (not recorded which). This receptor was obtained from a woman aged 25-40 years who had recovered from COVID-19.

The CDR3 DNA is TGTGCCAGCAGGCACAGGGTCGAAAAACTGTTTTTT. Residues: CASRHRVEKLFF. The chain joins TRBV2 to TRBJ1-4; tentatively, D is TRBD1 (6 bases). CDR1 and CDR2 from the germline V gene are SNHLY and FYNNEI. V gave up 6 bases and J gave up 8 bases, with 10 bases separating them. This CDR3 has 12 amino acids.